Sequencing of this T cell receptor beta chain was carried out in a study of glioma-infiltrating T cells. The iRepertoire nested amplicon-rescue multiplex PCR amplified TCR alpha and beta CDR3s from RNA. MiXCR was run by TCRdb on the multiplex PCR reads, yielding one entry per CDR3 protein. The data contain about 140,000 distinct CDR3 sequences, 35% to 50% of them singletons. This clonotype has only a few counts. CDR3 length equals 15 residues. Germline V gives CDR1 MNHNS, CDR2 SASEGT. V shed 6 bases and J 2 bases; nucleotides not matched to a gene: 3. The TCR originated in a human donor with low-grade glioma or glioblastoma, undergoing nonglioma brain surgery, or in good health (not recorded which). Sample: glioma tissue, nonneoplastic brain tissue, or PBMCs (not recorded which). V and J are TRBV6-1 and TRBJ2-1, with 11 bases aligning to TRBD2. CDR3 coding DNA: TGTGCCAGCAGGCCGACTAGCGGGACCTACAATGAGCAGTTCTTC. This sequence encodes CASRPTSGTYNEQFF.